The clone carrying this T cell receptor (beta chain) was observed a few times. Cohort placement rested on clinical history that participants reported themselves. Symptom resolution, clearance, or two negative PCRs marked donors in Cohort 3 as recovered. The data were obtained in a study of blood T cell repertoires in COVID-19. Across the study: COVID-19 samples collected from the United States, Italy and Spain covered acute and convalescent phases.

Sequencing used immunoSEQ multiplex PCR; TCRdb keeps in-frame clones, though not all of them. The sample lists about 380,000 clones, more than 85% occurring once. The source of this sequence is a woman aged 30 to 39 who had recovered from COVID-19. Sequencing input: PBMCs or T cells enriched from blood (not recorded which).

CDR3 nucleotides: TGTGCCATCAGGGGGACTAGCGGGAAAGGATGGAACGAGCAGTACTTC. Amino acids: CAIRGTSGKGWNEQYF. The rearrangement joins TRBV10-3 to TRBJ2-7; 13 nucleotides align to TRBD2. CDR1 and CDR2 from the germline V gene are ENHRY and SYGVKD. The length of the CDR3 is 16 residues. Germline trimming cut 6 bases from V and 5 bases from J; bases unmatched to any gene: 10.